This T cell receptor (beta chain) was identified in a study of CD8+ T cells in alopecia areata. Study information: Tofacitinib continued for 6 to 18 months and was then withheld for 6 months.

This clone occurred many times. Its antigen is not identified. Sample treatment: oral pan-JAK inhibitor, 5-10 mg twice daily. Study results and limitations: Clonality was higher in lesional than normal scalp, especially in alopecia totalis/universalis. Administration of tofacitinib significantly diminished scalp clonality and expanded CD8+ clones within the top 100.

As the sequencing template, cDNA was produced by extracting RNA and reverse transcribing it. Assay: immunoSEQ multiplex PCR; the TCRdb copy retains only in-frame clones and omits some. Of around 180,000 clones listed, approximately 61% are singletons. The TCR sequence derives from a human donor with alopecia areata. The sample in question was CD4+ T cells sorted from blood, obtained at week 24, from a patient treated with tofacitinib.

CDR3 coding DNA: TGTGCCAGCAGCCAACTCGCGGGGGGGCATACAGATACGCAGTATTTT. Protein: CASSQLAGGHTDTQYF. V is TRBV14 and J is TRBJ2-3; 9 bases fit TRBD2. V was clipped by 2 bases and J by 3 bases; unmatched bases: 6. This CDR3 region has 16 residues. Germline values: CDR1 SGHDN, CDR2 FVKESK.